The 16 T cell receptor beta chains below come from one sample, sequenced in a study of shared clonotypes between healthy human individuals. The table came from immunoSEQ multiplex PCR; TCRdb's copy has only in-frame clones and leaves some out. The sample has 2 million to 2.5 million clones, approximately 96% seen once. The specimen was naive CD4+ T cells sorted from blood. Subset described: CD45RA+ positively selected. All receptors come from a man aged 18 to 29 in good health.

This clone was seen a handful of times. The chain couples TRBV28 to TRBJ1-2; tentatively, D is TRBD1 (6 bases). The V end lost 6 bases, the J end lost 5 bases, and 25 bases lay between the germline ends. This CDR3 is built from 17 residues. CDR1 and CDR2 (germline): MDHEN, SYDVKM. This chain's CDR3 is CASRRDTKGPSRYGYTF. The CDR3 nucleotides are TGTGCCAGCAGACGGGACACGAAGGGTCCCTCGAGGTATGGCTACACCTTC.

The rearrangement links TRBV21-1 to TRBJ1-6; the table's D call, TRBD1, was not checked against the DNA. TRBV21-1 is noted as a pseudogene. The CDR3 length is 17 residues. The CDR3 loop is CASSKVGQGGYNSPLHF. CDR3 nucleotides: TGTGCCAGCAGCAAAGTGGGACAGGGTGGGTATAATTCACCCCTCCACTTT.

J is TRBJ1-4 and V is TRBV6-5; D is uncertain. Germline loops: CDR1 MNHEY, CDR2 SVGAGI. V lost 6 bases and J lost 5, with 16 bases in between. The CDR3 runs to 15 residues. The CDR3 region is CASSGPGGRNEKLFF. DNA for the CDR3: TGTGCCAGCAGCGGCCCCGGTGGGCGAAATGAAAAACTGTTTTTT.

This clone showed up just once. CDR3 nucleotides: TGTGCCAGCCTCCGGACAGGGGGCAACGAGCAGTACTTC. Its protein is CASLRTGGNEQYF. The chain combines TRBV6-4 with TRBJ2-7; 11 bases align to TRBD1. After removal of 8 bases from V and 5 bases from J, the junction contained 5 bases not matched to a gene. Per the germline V gene, CDR1 is MRHNA and CDR2 is SNTAGT. The CDR3 covers 13 residues.

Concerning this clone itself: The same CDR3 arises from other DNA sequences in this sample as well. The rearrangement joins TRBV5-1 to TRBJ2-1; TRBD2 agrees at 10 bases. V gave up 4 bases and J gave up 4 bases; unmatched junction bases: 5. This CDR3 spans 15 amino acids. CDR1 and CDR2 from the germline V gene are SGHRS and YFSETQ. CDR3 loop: CASSPGTSVYNEQFF. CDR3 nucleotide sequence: TGCGCCAGCAGCCCCGGGACTAGCGTTTACAATGAGCAGTTCTTC.

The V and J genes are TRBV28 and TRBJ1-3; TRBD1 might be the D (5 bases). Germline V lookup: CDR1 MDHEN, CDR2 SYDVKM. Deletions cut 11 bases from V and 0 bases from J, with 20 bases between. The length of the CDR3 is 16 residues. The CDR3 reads CAGSQGRRSSGNTIYF. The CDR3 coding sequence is TGTGCCGGGTCCCAGGGCAGGCGTAGCTCTGGAAACACCATATATTTT.

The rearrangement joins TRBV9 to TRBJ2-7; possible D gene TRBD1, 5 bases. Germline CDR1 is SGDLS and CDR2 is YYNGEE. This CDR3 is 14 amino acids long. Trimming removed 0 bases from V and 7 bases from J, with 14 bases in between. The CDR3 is CASSVALYAGEQYF. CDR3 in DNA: TGTGCCAGCAGCGTAGCTCTGTACGCAGGGGAGCAGTACTTC.

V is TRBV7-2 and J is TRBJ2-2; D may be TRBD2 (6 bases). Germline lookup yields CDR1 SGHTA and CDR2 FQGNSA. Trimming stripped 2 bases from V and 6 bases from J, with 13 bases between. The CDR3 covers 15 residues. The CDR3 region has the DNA TGTGCCAGCAGCTTATCCGTCGGGAGCGCCGGGGAGCTGTTTTTT. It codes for CASSLSVGSAGELFF.

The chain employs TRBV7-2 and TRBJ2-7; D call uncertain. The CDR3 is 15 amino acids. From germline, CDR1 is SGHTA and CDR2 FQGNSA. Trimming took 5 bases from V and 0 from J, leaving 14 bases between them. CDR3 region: CASSPGLGTSYEQYF. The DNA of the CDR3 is TGTGCCAGCAGCCCCGGGCTAGGAACCTCCTACGAGCAGTACTTC.

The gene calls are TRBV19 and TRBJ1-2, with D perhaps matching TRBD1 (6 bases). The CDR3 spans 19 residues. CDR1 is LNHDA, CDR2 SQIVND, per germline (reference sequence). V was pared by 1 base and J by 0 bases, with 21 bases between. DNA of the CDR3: TGTGCCAGTAGTATAGCCTCCAGGCGGCAGGGGCCGTCTAACTATGGCTACACCTTC. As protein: CASSIASRRQGPSNYGYTF.

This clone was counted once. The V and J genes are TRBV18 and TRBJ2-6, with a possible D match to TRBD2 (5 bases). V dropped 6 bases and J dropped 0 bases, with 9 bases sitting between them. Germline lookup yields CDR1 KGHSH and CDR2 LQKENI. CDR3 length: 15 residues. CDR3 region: CASSRRDSGANVLTF. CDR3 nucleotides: TGTGCCAGCTCGCGACGGGACTCTGGGGCCAACGTCCTGACTTTC.

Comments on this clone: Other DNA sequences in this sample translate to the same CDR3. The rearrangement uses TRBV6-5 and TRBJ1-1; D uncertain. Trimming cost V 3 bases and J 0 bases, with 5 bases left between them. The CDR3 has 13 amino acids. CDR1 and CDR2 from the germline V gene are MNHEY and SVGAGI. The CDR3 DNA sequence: TGTGCCAGCAGTTATAGGGTGAACACTGAAGCTTTCTTT. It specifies CASSYRVNTEAFF.

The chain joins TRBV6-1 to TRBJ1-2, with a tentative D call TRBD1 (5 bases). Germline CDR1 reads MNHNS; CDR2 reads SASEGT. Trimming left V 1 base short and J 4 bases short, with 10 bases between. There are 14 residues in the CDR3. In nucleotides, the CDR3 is TGTGCCAGCAGTGAAGAGCAGGGTCGCTATGGCTACACCTTC. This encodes CASSEEQGRYGYTF.

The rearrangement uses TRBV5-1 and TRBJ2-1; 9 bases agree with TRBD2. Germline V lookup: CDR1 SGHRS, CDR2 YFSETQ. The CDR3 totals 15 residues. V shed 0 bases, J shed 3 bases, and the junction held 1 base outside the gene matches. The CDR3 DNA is TGCGCCAGCAGCTTGGGTAGCGGGGGCTACAATGAGCAGTTCTTC. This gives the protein CASSLGSGGYNEQFF.

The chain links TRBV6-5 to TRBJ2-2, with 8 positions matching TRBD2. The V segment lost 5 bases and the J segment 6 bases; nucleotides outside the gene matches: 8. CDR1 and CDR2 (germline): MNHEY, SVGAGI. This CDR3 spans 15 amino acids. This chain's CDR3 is CASSNPGTSSGELFF. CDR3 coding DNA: TGTGCCAGCAGTAACCCCGGGACTAGTTCCGGGGAGCTGTTTTTT.

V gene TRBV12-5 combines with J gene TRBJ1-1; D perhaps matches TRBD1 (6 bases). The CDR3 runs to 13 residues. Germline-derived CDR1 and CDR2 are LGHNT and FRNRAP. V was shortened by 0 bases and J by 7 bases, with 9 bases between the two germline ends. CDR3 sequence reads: CASGLVHRDEAFF. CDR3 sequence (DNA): TGTGCTAGTGGTTTGGTACACAGGGATGAAGCTTTCTTT.